A single count supports the clone carrying this T cell receptor (beta chain). The antigen remains unidentified. One entry per CDR3 protein, called by TCRdb with MiXCR from the RACE reads. The sample has roughly 100,000 distinct CDR3 sequences; around 12% are singletons. The time point denotes: pre-sensitization, week 0. Stated treatment: therapeutic diphenylcyclopropenone sensitization with weekly scalp DPC. The data belong to a study of human T cells and chemical hapten exposure. Study findings and constraints: TCRs exceeding 1 in 1000 frequency stayed unchanged with DPC sensitization. Every donor had alopecia, and their immune response may therefore differ from healthy people's.

Germline V lookup: CDR1 SGHDT, CDR2 YYEEEE. The CDR3 loop spans 16 amino acids. J was trimmed by 1 base and V by 0 bases; bases with no gene match: 3. The chain combines TRBV5-6 with TRBJ2-3, with 9 bases fitting TRBD2. The sample in question was whole blood, obtained in connection with sensitization to the hapten diphenylcyclopropenone (DPC). The source is a woman between 45 and 65 years old with alopecia areata. Some clones in this sample may be carry-over from other donors' samples. CDR3 coding DNA: TGTGCCAGCAGCTTGGCCCCTAGCGGGGGCACAGATACGCAGTATTTT. Translated, it gives CASSLAPSGGTDTQYF.